These 32 T cell receptor beta chains came from one sample sequenced in a study of blood T cell repertoires in COVID-19. Profiled with immunoSEQ multiplex PCR; TCRdb holds only in-frame clones, not every one. This table has 85,000 to 100,000 clones, approximately 85% appearing once. Sequenced material: peripheral blood. The source of these receptors is a woman older than 75 with active or convalescent COVID-19.

The CDR3, as DNA: TGTGCCAGCAGCTCGAGACTAGCGGGTCGTGATACGCAGTATTTT. It is translated as CASSSRLAGRDTQYF. V and J are TRBV7-9 and TRBJ2-3; 10 nucleotides agree with TRBD2. CDR1 and CDR2 from the germline V gene are SEHNR and FQNEAQ (reference sequence). The trim removed 4 bases at V and 6 bases at J, leaving 7 bases unmatched. This CDR3 is 15 amino acids long. Filled out from reference TRBV7-9 and TRBJ2-3, the complete variable domain reads DTGVSQNPRHKITKRGQNVTFRCDPISEHNRLYWYRQTLGQGPEFLTYFQNEAQLEKSRLLSDRFSAERPKGSFSTLEIQRTEQGDSAMYLCASSSRLAGRDTQYFGPGTRLTVL.

The chain uses TRBV27 and TRBJ2-1, with TRBD2 matching 9 bases. The CDR3 length is 16 residues. V dropped 1 base and J dropped 4; count of bases not matched to a gene: 5. Germline CDR1 MNHEY, CDR2 SMNVEV (reference sequence). In DNA, the CDR3 is TGTGCCAGCAGTTTATTCCCTAGCGGGGATTACAATGAGCAGTTCTTC. Its translation: CASSLFPSGDYNEQFF.

The gene calls are TRBV4-1 and TRBJ2-5; tentative D call: TRBD1 (6 bases). CDR3 size: 12 residues. Germline V gene sequence: CDR1 MGHRA, CDR2 YSYEKL. Deletions cut 8 bases from V and 3 bases from J, with 10 bases between. CDR3 DNA: TGCGCCAGCCGGGACACCGAAGAGACCCAGTACTTC. Translation gives CASRDTEETQYF.

The chain uses TRBV29-1 and TRBJ2-1; TRBD2 matches 8 bases. The CDR3 has 12 residues. Germline V gives CDR1 SQVTM, CDR2 ANQGSEA. V trimming: 4 bases; J trimming: 10 bases; junction bases outside the gene matches: 6. CDR3 bases: TGCAGCGTTGTTCCTAGCGGGTTCGAGCAGTTCTTC. It translates to CSVVPSGFEQFF.

This clone is a singleton in its sample. The CDR3 region has the DNA TGTGCCAGTAGTATAGATCCTAATCAGCCCCAGCATTTT. Residues: CASSIDPNQPQHF. The chain couples TRBV19 to TRBJ1-5; D unresolved. This CDR3 has 13 residues. Germline V gives CDR1 LNHDA, CDR2 SQIVND (reference sequence). Trimming cost V 0 bases and J 4 bases, with 4 bases left between them. Full variable domain (remainder filled in from reference TRBV19 and TRBJ1-5): DGGITQSPKYLFRKEGQNVTLSCEQNLNHDAMYWYRQDPGQGLRLIYYSQIVNDFQKGDIAEGYSVSREKKESFPLTVTSAQKNPTAFYLCASSIDPNQPQHFGDGTRLSIL.

The rearrangement links TRBV30 to TRBJ2-5, with D possibly being TRBD2 (5 bases). Germline CDR1 and CDR2: GTSNPN and SVGIG (reference sequence). Trimming shortened V by 1 base and J by 2 bases, and 8 bases separated the two germline ends. There are 13 residues in the CDR3. The CDR3 DNA follows: TGTGCCTGGAGTGGAGGGTATCAAGAGACCCAGTACTTC. It encodes CAWSGGYQETQYF.

This chain links TRBV2 with TRBJ1-4; TRBD1 agrees at 7 bases. The CDR3 spans 13 residues. J gave up 8 bases and V 4 bases, and 4 bases lay outside the gene matches. CDR1 SNHLY and CDR2 FYNNEI come from the germline V gene. As DNA, the CDR3 is TGTGCCAGCAGTGCGGACAGGAACGAAAAACTGTTTTTT. This encodes CASSADRNEKLFF.

Here the CDR3 DNA reads TGTGCCAGCAGTCTTCTGGGGGGACGGACAGGCCCGGGGTGGGAGCAGTACTTC. It encodes CASSLLGGRTGPGWEQYF. This sequence joins TRBV27 and TRBJ2-7, with D perhaps TRBD1 (7 bases). From germline, CDR1 is MNHEY and CDR2 SMNVEV (reference sequence). Trimming took off 5 bases at V and 7 bases at J, with 30 bases between the two ends. The CDR3 runs to 18 residues.

The sample holds one count of this clone. This chain links TRBV20-1 with TRBJ1-2, with D unresolved. V was cut by 4 bases and J by 5 bases, with 5 bases left in between. The CDR3 spans 10 residues. CDR1 and CDR2 (germline): DFQATT, SNEGSKA (reference sequence). The CDR3, as DNA: TGCAGTGCTATTAATTATGGCTACACCTTC. It yields the protein CSAINYGYTF.

The rearrangement links TRBV30 to TRBJ1-2; D unresolved. CDR1 is GTSNPN and CDR2 is SVGIG in the germline V gene (reference sequence). V gave up 3 bases and J gave up 1 base, with 12 bases separating them. The length of the CDR3 is 14 residues. The CDR3 sequence is CAWSRSTVNYGYTF. DNA of the CDR3: TGTGCCTGGAGCCGCTCCACGGTTAACTATGGCTACACCTTC.

The chain couples TRBV9 to TRBJ2-1; TRBD2 matches 10 bases. CDR3 length equals 17 residues. The V gene end was trimmed by 4 bases and the J gene end by 7 bases; junction bases not matched to a gene: 14. Germline V lookup: CDR1 SGDLS, CDR2 YYNGEE. Written as DNA, the CDR3 is TGTGCCAGCAGCCCCCGGGGGGCTAGCGGGAGTCGTAATGAGCAGTTCTTC. Its protein is CASSPRGASGSRNEQFF. Complete variable domain (other parts from reference TRBV9 and TRBJ2-1): DSGVTQTPKHLITATGQRVTLRCSPRSGDLSVYWYQQSLDQGLQFLIQYYNGEERAKGNILERFSAQQFPDLHSELNLSSLELGDSALYFCASSPRGASGSRNEQFFGPGTRLTVL.

The chain couples TRBV7-9 to TRBJ2-7, with 7 bases fitting TRBD1. The CDR3 has 16 residues. Germline V CDR1 and CDR2: SEHNR, FQNEAQ (reference sequence). Trimming took 5 bases from V and 4 from J; bases not matched to a gene: 14. The chain's CDR3 is CASSHPPGQPHYEQYF. The DNA for the CDR3 is TGTGCCAGCAGCCACCCTCCGGGACAGCCACATTACGAGCAGTACTTC.

This clone showed up just a few times. V usage is TRBV12-3 or TRBV12-4 and J usage is TRBJ2-5, with D possibly being TRBD1 (5 bases). The CDR3 is 13 amino acids. Trimming pared 5 bases from V and 0 bases from J, leaving 7 bases between. For the CDR3, the DNA is TGTGCCAGCAGTAGACAGAACCAAGAGACCCAGTACTTC. It encodes CASSRQNQETQYF.

The chain joins TRBV2 to TRBJ1-2, with 7 positions matching TRBD1. The V segment lost 1 base and the J segment 12 bases; nucleotides outside the gene matches: 2. This CDR3 contains 11 residues. CDR1 is SNHLY, CDR2 FYNNEI, per germline. This chain's CDR3 is CASSEEGAHTF. CDR3 DNA: TGTGCCAGCAGTGAAGAGGGGGCTCACACCTTC.

The chain employs TRBV6-8 and TRBJ1-5, with D possibly being TRBD1 (6 bases). The CDR3 consists of 13 residues. Germline-derived CDR1 and CDR2 are MNHGY and SAAAGT. Trimming took off 10 bases at V and 2 bases at J, with 12 bases between the two ends. CDR3 sequence (DNA): TGTGCCAAAGAGGGGGATGGCAATCAGCCCCAGCATTTT. It yields the protein CAKEGDGNQPQHF.

This clone has just one count. The chain joins TRBV5-1 to TRBJ2-5; 7 bases are a match to TRBD1. Germline V CDR1 and CDR2: SGHRS, YFSETQ. The CDR3 contains 13 residues. V lost 5 bases and J lost 4; bases outside the gene matches: 5. The CDR3 coding sequence is TGCGCCAGCAGAGACAGGGAAGGAGAGACCCAGTACTTC. This codes for CASRDREGETQYF. Together with reference TRBV5-1 and TRBJ2-5, the CDR3 gives the full variable domain: KAGVTQTPRYLIKTRGQQVTLSCSPISGHRSVSWYQQTPGQGLQFLFEYFSETQRNKGNFPGRFSGRQFSNSRSEMNVSTLELGDSALYLCASRDREGETQYFGPGTRLLVL.

The chain is built from TRBV2 and TRBJ2-5; 7 bases are shared with TRBD2. Germline V lookup: CDR1 SNHLY, CDR2 FYNNEI. The CDR3 runs to 15 residues. J gave up 5 bases and V 2 bases, and 8 bases lay outside the gene matches. CDR3 residues: CASSESGGRGETQYF. The DNA of the CDR3 is TGTGCCAGCAGTGAATCGGGGGGTAGGGGTGAGACCCAGTACTTC.

The chain employs TRBV5-1 and TRBJ1-6; D is undetermined. Trimming shortened V by 5 bases and J by 5 bases, and 5 bases separated the two germline ends. This CDR3 is built from 12 residues. Germline values: CDR1 SGHRS, CDR2 YFSETQ. The CDR3 bases are TGCGCCAGCAGGCGGAATAATTCACCCCTCCACTTT. Translating it yields CASRRNNSPLHF.

This sequence joins TRBV5-1 and TRBJ2-2; 7 bases align to TRBD1. V shed 2 bases, J shed 1 base, and the junction held 2 bases outside the gene matches. Germline V CDR1 and CDR2: SGHRS, YFSETQ. The CDR3 consists of 15 residues. The CDR3 region is CASSFRTGNTGELFF. The CDR3 nucleotides are TGCGCCAGCAGCTTCCGGACAGGGAACACCGGGGAGCTGTTTTTT.

The rearrangement links TRBV18 to TRBJ2-3, with a tentative D call TRBD2 (5 bases). The CDR3 is made up of 13 amino acids. The V end lost 4 bases, the J end lost 5 bases, and 10 bases lay between the germline ends. CDR1 is KGHSH, CDR2 LQKENI, per germline. The CDR3 bases are TGTGCCAGCTCACTCCTACTAGGAGATACGCAGTATTTT. Amino acid sequence: CASSLLLGDTQYF.

The chain carries TRBV7-9 and TRBJ1-1; D may be TRBD1 (6 bases). V was pared by 4 bases and J by 1 base, with 10 bases between. Germline CDR1 reads SEHNR; CDR2 reads FQNEAQ (reference sequence). The CDR3 is made up of 14 amino acids. The CDR3 is CASSSGAGNTEAFF. Here the CDR3 DNA reads TGTGCCAGCAGCTCAGGGGCTGGGAACACTGAAGCTTTCTTT.

The J gene is TRBJ1-2, the V gene TRBV29-1; D uncertain. Germline V gene data show CDR1 as SQVTM and CDR2 as ANQGSEA. The CDR3 extends over 13 amino acids. V was clipped by 2 bases and J by 7 bases, with 14 bases between them. The CDR3 nucleotides read TGCAGCGTTGAAACGGCGGCCGGGTTTGGCTACACCTTC. Its translation: CSVETAAGFGYTF.

This rearrangement joins TRBV2 to TRBJ2-3; no clear D. The CDR3 is 13 amino acids. Trimming left V 6 bases short and J 0 bases short, with 7 bases between. Germline lookup yields CDR1 SNHLY and CDR2 FYNNEI. The CDR3 region has the DNA TGTGCCAGCAGGGGCACTAGCACAGATACGCAGTATTTT. Translation gives CASRGTSTDTQYF.

Concerning this clone: Germline and junction disagree at one end, which may indicate a read error. CDR3 amino acids: CASSQLGTKDTQYF. The CDR3 DNA reads TGTGCCAGCAGCCAACTCGGGACTAAAGATACGCAGTATTTT. V is TRBV5-1 and J is TRBJ2-3, with TRBD2 matching over 7 bases. Germline loops: CDR1 SGHRS, CDR2 YFSETQ. CDR3 length equals 14 residues.

This clone was observed once. The chain couples TRBV5-6 to TRBJ2-3; TRBD1 matches at 10 bases. This CDR3 spans 15 amino acids. V shed 4 bases and J 7 bases; nucleotides not matched to a gene: 9. The germline V gene has CDR1 SGHDT and CDR2 YYEEEE. This chain's CDR3 is CASSQGQGERNTQYF. DNA of the CDR3: TGTGCCAGCAGCCAAGGACAGGGGGAAAGAAATACGCAGTATTTT.

This clone has more than one count but fewer than ten. V gene TRBV6-2 or TRBV6-3 combines with J gene TRBJ1-2; 9 positions agree with TRBD1. This CDR3 spans 15 amino acids. The V and J ends lost 5 bases and 4 bases, in that order; junction bases with no gene match: 8. Per the germline V gene, CDR1 is MNHEY and CDR2 is SVGEGT. CDR3 protein: CASSDRDRDAYGYTF. CDR3 sequence (DNA): TGTGCCAGCAGTGACCGGGACAGGGATGCCTATGGCTACACCTTC.

The chain is built from TRBV6-5 and TRBJ2-1; possible D gene TRBD2, 5 bases. V lost 6 bases and J lost 2, with 8 bases in between. Per the germline V gene, CDR1 is MNHEY and CDR2 is SVGAGI. The CDR3 length is 13 residues. The CDR3 loop is CASRAGTYNEQFF. The CDR3 DNA reads TGTGCCAGCAGGGCCGGGACCTACAATGAGCAGTTCTTC.

This clone turned up a few times. One end of the junction fails to match germline, which may point to a read error. The V and J genes are TRBV5-1 and TRBJ1-1; D remains unclear. In germline, CDR1 is SGHRS, CDR2 YFSETQ. The length of the CDR3 is 13 residues. This chain's CDR3 is CASSLGPQRDRLF. The DNA for the CDR3 is TGTGCCAGCAGCTTGGGCCCCCAAAGAGATCGTCTCTTT.

This clone was observed a single time. The rearrangement joins TRBV5-1 to TRBJ2-1; D might be TRBD2 (6 bases). This CDR3 has 20 residues. Germline CDR1 SGHRS, CDR2 YFSETQ. Between the trimmed V and J ends, which lost 4 bases and 5 bases, there was a span of 31 bases. The chain's CDR3 is CASSPRDFRKGLAKDNEQFF. CDR3 DNA: TGCGCCAGCAGCCCCAGGGACTTCCGAAAGGGGCTAGCGAAGGACAATGAGCAGTTCTTC.

The chain is built from TRBV7-3 and TRBJ2-3; 12 bases are a match to TRBD2. The ends lost 4 bases at V and 8 bases at J; junction bases unmatched: 4. The CDR3 loop spans 14 amino acids. From germline, CDR1 is SGHTA and CDR2 FQGTGA. In nucleotides, the CDR3 is TGTGCCAGCAGCTCGACTAGCGGGAGTGGTACGCAGTATTTT. This sequence encodes CASSSTSGSGTQYF. Full variable domain (outside the CDR3, taken from reference TRBV7-3 and TRBJ2-3): GAGVSQTPSNKVTEKGKYVELRCDPISGHTALYWYRQSLGQGPEFLIYFQGTGAADDSGLPNDRFFAVRPEGSVSTLKIQRTERGDSAVYLCASSSTSGSGTQYFGPGTRLTVL.

This chain links TRBV7-9 with TRBJ1-4, with 8 bases identical to TRBD1. V lost 5 bases, J lost 5 bases, and 4 bases stayed unmatched. Germline loops: CDR1 SEHNR, CDR2 FQNEAQ (reference sequence). The CDR3 has 14 residues. This chain's CDR3 is CASSPDRVNEKLFF. CDR3 DNA sequence: TGTGCCAGCAGCCCGGACAGGGTAAATGAAAAACTGTTTTTT.

This clone has a single count. V and J are TRBV6-5 and TRBJ2-1, with TRBD2 matching over 12 bases. The CDR3 contains 12 residues. J gave up 15 bases and V 4 bases, and 4 bases lay outside the gene matches. Germline assignment: CDR1 MNHEY and CDR2 SVGAGI. The CDR3, as DNA: TGTGCCAGCAGTTCACTAGCGGGAGGACGGTTCTTC. It specifies CASSSLAGGRFF.